The clone carrying this T cell receptor (beta chain) has more than one count but fewer than ten. The library came from three nested PCR rounds adapted from ARM-PCR protocols. TCRdb fed the multiplex PCR reads into MiXCR, producing one record per CDR3 protein. The sample carries 90,000 to 130,000 distinct CDR3 sequences, about 80% recorded once. The data originate from a study of tumor and adjacent non-tumor tissue in lung cancer. Study summary: Stage I to III disease affected some 11 men and roughly 5 women aged about 31 to 85.

No cell sorting was done before RNA was extracted from the tissue. The germline V and J ends were trimmed by 3 bases and 7 bases, with 19 bases remaining between them. This CDR3 comprises 17 residues. Germline CDR1 reads ENHRY; CDR2 reads SYGVKD. The specimen sequenced was lung tumor tissue. This chain connects TRBV10-3 to TRBJ1-6; D possibly corresponds to TRBD1 (6 bases). This clonotype was obtained from a man aged 65 to 85 with non-small cell lung cancer. In DNA, the CDR3 is TGTGCCATCAGTGACTGGGCAGGGGATGACGAAAATTCACCCCTCCACTTT. Translation: CAISDWAGDDENSPLHF.